The present TCR beta chain was sequenced within a study of T cell clones after liver transplantation. In the study overall: In this trial, immunosuppression withdrawal was attempted within 2 years of liver transplant.

This clone has just one count. Its antigen remains unknown. This CDR3 has 14 residues. V was cut by 3 bases and J by 4 bases, with 13 bases left in between. Germline CDR1 reads SGHRS; CDR2 reads YFSETQ. Study-wide results and limits: Conclusions were preliminary, with small, heterogeneous patient groups.

Generated by immunoSEQ multiplex PCR, the TCRdb table keeps only in-frame clones and is missing some. Of about 70,000 clones listed, 75% to 85% are singletons. The chain uses TRBV5-1 and TRBJ1-1, with D maybe TRBD1 (5 bases). The sequenced sample was CD4+ T cells from blood, obtained 12 months after liver transplant. The origin of this receptor is a human patient who received a liver transplant. Part of the T cell pool may stem from the graft donor. In DNA form, the CDR3 reads TGCGCCAGCAGCTGGGACGGGGGAAGCACTGAAGCTTTCTTT. Residues: CASSWDGGSTEAFF.